This record concerns one TCR beta chain sequence. Its antigen is still unknown. The germline CDR1 and CDR2 sequences are SGHAT and FQNNGV. The V and J ends lost 5 bases and 1 base respectively, with 15 bases between them. The CDR3 is made up of 15 amino acids. The data were produced by immunoSEQ multiplex PCR, yet TCRdb's version contains in-frame clones alone and is incomplete. Among 150,000 to 170,000 clones listed, about nine tenths were seen once. These data originate in a study of T cell responses to AZD1222 COVID-19 vaccine. The study's findings and limits: There were mostly white British donors and more females than males, and clonal diversity was possibly underestimated. A rise in Spike-specific TCR breadth and depth followed two AZD1222 doses.

This TCR was sampled from an adult in good health. This specimen was peripheral blood, taken on day 0 of MenACWY control vaccination. This chain connects TRBV11-2 to TRBJ2-7, with D maybe TRBD2 (6 bases). This CDR3 reads CASSLLGTPSYEQYF. The CDR3 region has the DNA TGTGCCAGCAGCCTCTTAGGGACTCCTTCCTACGAGCAGTACTTC.